This T cell receptor (beta chain) was sequenced in a study of T cell responses to AZD1222 COVID-19 vaccine. TCRdb keeps only in-frame clones here, not all; method: immunoSEQ multiplex PCR. Of about 84,000 clones in the sample, about nine tenths were seen once. The CDR3 has 14 residues. The V segment lost 5 bases and the J segment 8 bases; nucleotides outside the gene matches: 8. Germline values: CDR1 ENHRY, CDR2 SYGVKD. The chain joins TRBV10-3 to TRBJ2-1; 8 nucleotides align to TRBD2. The clonotype originates from an adult who received the AZD1222 COVID-19 vaccine. The sample consisted of peripheral blood, taken 28 days after the second AZD1222 dose. The CDR3 DNA is TGTGCCATCAGTCGGGAGCGGGAGAAAGATGAGCAGTTCTTC. Residues: CAISREREKDEQFF.